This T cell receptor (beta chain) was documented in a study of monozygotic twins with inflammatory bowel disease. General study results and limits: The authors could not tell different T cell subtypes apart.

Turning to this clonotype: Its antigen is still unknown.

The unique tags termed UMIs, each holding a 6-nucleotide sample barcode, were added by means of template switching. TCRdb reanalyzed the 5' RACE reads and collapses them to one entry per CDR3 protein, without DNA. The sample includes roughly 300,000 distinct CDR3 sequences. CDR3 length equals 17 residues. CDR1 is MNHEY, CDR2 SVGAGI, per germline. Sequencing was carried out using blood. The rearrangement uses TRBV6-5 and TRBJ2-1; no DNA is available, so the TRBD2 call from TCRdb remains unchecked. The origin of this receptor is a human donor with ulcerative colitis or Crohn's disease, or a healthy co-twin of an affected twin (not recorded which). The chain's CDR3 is CASSYSLPGGFSNEQFF.